This TCR beta chain was sequenced for a study of T-cell memory formation after mild COVID-19. In the study overall: The two donors had largely donor-specific TCR clusters.

Germline CDR1 is MNHEY and CDR2 is SVGAGI. This CDR3 comprises 14 residues. The V end lost 6 bases, the J end lost 8 bases, and 17 bases lay between the germline ends. At least ten counts were recorded for this clonotype. MiXCR, run by TCRdb on the 5' RACE reads, gives a single entry per CDR3 protein. Here the sample spans 92,000 or so distinct CDR3 sequences, about 15% being singletons. The TCR comes from a man in his late teens or twenties who had mild COVID-19 (a few samples of this study predate the infection). Cell type and time point are not known. Input material: PBMCs or a T cell subset sorted from them (not recorded which). The chain is built from TRBV6-5 and TRBJ2-1; either TRBD1 or TRBD2 may fit D (5 bases each). CDR3 nucleotide sequence: TGTGCCAGCAGCGGGACGGCCGGCCCTGATGAGCAGTTCTTC. Translation gives CASSGTAGPDEQFF.